This section outlines one TCR beta chain sequence together with its context. Its cognate antigen is unknown. These data originate in a study of Graves' ophthalmopathy and Graves' hyperthyroidism. Study results and caveats: Blood was where most expanded thyroid clonotypes above 0.001 frequency also turned up.

Scientists amplified the TCR beta CDR3 regions from RNA transcripts. RT-PCR with HTBI primers came first, then second-round multiplex PCR. MiXCR, applied by TCRdb to the multiplex PCR reads, yields one record per CDR3 protein. Of almost 750,000 distinct CDR3 sequences listed, roughly 40% were seen once; the top ten hold roughly 45%. The V and J ends lost 1 base and 7 bases respectively, with 11 bases between them. The length of the CDR3 is 13 residues. Germline loops: CDR1 SGHTA, CDR2 FQGTGA. Sequenced: peripheral blood. This TCR derives from an adult man with Graves' ophthalmopathy. The chain carries TRBV7-3 and TRBJ2-7; D may correspond to TRBD1 or TRBD2 (5 bases each). Written as DNA, the CDR3 is TGTGCCAGCAGCTTAATAAGAGGGGATGAGCAGTACTTC. Protein: CASSLIRGDEQYF.